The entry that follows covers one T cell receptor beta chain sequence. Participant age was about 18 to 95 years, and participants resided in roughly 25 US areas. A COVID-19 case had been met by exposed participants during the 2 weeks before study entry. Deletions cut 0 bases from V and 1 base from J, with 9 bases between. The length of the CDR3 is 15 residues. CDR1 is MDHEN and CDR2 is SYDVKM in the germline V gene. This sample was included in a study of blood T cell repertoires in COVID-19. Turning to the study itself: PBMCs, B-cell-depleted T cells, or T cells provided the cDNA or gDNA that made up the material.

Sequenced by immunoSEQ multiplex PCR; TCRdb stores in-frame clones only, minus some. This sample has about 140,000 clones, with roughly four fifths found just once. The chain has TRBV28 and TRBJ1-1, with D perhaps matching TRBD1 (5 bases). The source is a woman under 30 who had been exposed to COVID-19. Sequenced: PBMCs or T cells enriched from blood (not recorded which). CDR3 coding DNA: TGTGCCAGCAGTTTATGGACCACAGGGAACACTGAAGCTTTCTTT. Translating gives CASSLWTTGNTEAFF.